This entry lists 29 T cell receptor beta chains sequenced from one sample in a study of cytomegalovirus exposure and HLA in healthy donors. The PCR made use of 60 Vbeta and 13 Jbeta primers. Some clones are missing from TCRdb's copy, which holds only in-frame ones; the method was immunoSEQ multiplex PCR. The sample records some 150,000 clones, around 9.7% being singletons. Sequencing was carried out using PBMCs. The receptors were sampled from a man aged 45-60 years in good health and CMV-seronegative.

This clone was seen only a few times. The V gene is TRBV7-8, the J gene TRBJ2-7; D is uncertain. V lost 5 bases and J lost 7, with 9 bases in between. The CDR3 consists of 11 residues. CDR1 is SGHVS, CDR2 FQNEAQ, per germline. The CDR3 nucleotides read TGTGCCAGCAGCCCCGGCGGAGAGCAGTACTTC. It encodes CASSPGGEQYF.

A few counts support this clone. The J gene is TRBJ2-1, the V gene TRBV19; tentative D call: TRBD1 (6 bases). Trimming cost V 7 bases and J 0 bases, with 13 bases left between them. Germline lookup yields CDR1 LNHDA and CDR2 SQIVND (reference sequence). CDR3 length equals 15 residues. The CDR3 protein is CASTGGQSSYNEQFF. DNA for the CDR3: TGTGCCAGTACCGGAGGACAGAGCTCCTACAATGAGCAGTTCTTC. Based on the CDR3 plus reference TRBV19 and TRBJ2-1, the full variable domain is DGGITQSPKYLFRKEGQNVTLSCEQNLNHDAMYWYRQDPGQGLRLIYYSQIVNDFQKGDIAEGYSVSREKKESFPLTVTSAQKNPTAFYLCASTGGQSSYNEQFFGPGTRLTVL.

V and J are TRBV6-6 and TRBJ2-4, with D possibly matching TRBD1 (6 bases). The germline V gene encodes CDR1 MNHNY and CDR2 SVGAGI (reference sequence). The CDR3 runs 14 residues. V lost 6 bases and J 9 bases, leaving 18 bases between the germline ends. As DNA, the CDR3 is TGTGCCAGCAGGTCGGGACACTCATCCGTCATTCAGTACTTC. Its translation is CASRSGHSSVIQYF.

This clone came up a few times. The V call is TRBV28, the J call TRBJ1-4; perhaps TRBD1 as D (5 bases). Germline CDR1 and CDR2: MDHEN and SYDVKM. Trimming shortened V by 6 bases and J by 3 bases, and 8 bases separated the two germline ends. The CDR3 spans 13 residues. This CDR3 is CASRRGPNEKLFF. As DNA, the CDR3 is TGTGCCAGCAGGCGGGGACCTAATGAAAAACTGTTTTTT.

V and J are TRBV6-1 and TRBJ1-2, with D uncertain. V shed 2 bases and J shed 6 bases, with 13 bases lying between them. The V gene's germline CDR1 is MNHNS and CDR2 SASEGT. The CDR3 sequence is 14 residues long. Here the CDR3 reads CASSERHTGNGYTF. The CDR3 coding sequence is TGTGCCAGCAGTGAACGGCACACCGGGAATGGCTACACCTTC.

V is TRBV29-1 and J is TRBJ1-4; D remains ambiguous. This CDR3 is built from 14 residues. V lost 2 bases and J lost 7, with 14 bases in between. Germline CDR1 and CDR2: SQVTM and ANQGSEA. The chain's CDR3 is CSVETAEGAEKLFF. For the CDR3, the DNA is TGCAGCGTTGAAACGGCAGAGGGTGCTGAAAAACTGTTTTTT.

This chain connects TRBV5-1 to TRBJ1-3; D uncertain. Germline CDR1 is SGHRS and CDR2 is YFSETQ. The CDR3 is 16 residues long. Trimming stripped 0 bases from V and 0 bases from J, with 10 bases between. The CDR3 region has the DNA TGCGCCAGCAGCTTGGCTGGGGAGGTCTCTGGAAACACCATATATTTT. It is translated as CASSLAGEVSGNTIYF.

The chain joins TRBV7-9 to TRBJ2-3; the D is unclear. Germline V gene data show CDR1 as SEHNR and CDR2 as FQNEAQ (reference sequence). The CDR3 sequence is 17 residues long. Trimming took off 2 bases at V and 3 bases at J, with 18 bases between the two ends. The CDR3 sequence is CASSLRLAANPTDTQYF. The CDR3, as DNA: TGTGCCAGCAGCTTAAGGTTGGCAGCGAACCCAACAGATACGCAGTATTTT.

The chain is built from TRBV30 and TRBJ1-1; TRBD1 aligns across 8 bases. The germline CDR1 and CDR2 sequences are GTSNPN and SVGIG (reference sequence). V was pared by 0 bases and J by 1 base, with 1 base of the junction left unmatched. CDR3 size: 14 residues. The CDR3: CAWSVTGGNTEAFF. CDR3 DNA sequence: TGTGCCTGGAGTGTAACAGGGGGGAACACTGAAGCTTTCTTT. Full variable domain (missing parts from reference TRBV30 and TRBJ1-1): SQTIHQWPATLVQPVGSPLSLECTVEGTSNPNLYWYRQAAGRGLQLLFYSVGIGQISSEVPQNLSASRPQDRQFILSSKKLLLSDSGFYLCAWSVTGGNTEAFFGQGTRLTVV.

This clone was recorded a few times. V gene TRBV11-3 combines with J gene TRBJ1-1; D is uncertain. The CDR3 has 14 amino acids. Per germline, CDR1 SGHNT and CDR2 YENEEA. V lost 3 bases to trimming and J lost 2 bases, with 10 bases between them. DNA for the CDR3: TGTGCCAGCAGCTTGGGCCGAACTAACACTGAAGCTTTCTTT. It specifies CASSLGRTNTEAFF.

The chain recombines TRBV19 with TRBJ2-1; 14 nucleotides line up with TRBD2. With V trimmed by 10 bases and J by 4 bases, 6 bases remained unmatched. The CDR3 is 15 amino acids. The germline V gene encodes CDR1 LNHDA and CDR2 SQIVND (reference sequence). The CDR3 region has the DNA TGTGCCACCAGAGGGACTAGCGGGAGATACAATGAGCAGTTCTTC. It specifies CATRGTSGRYNEQFF.

The gene calls are TRBV7-8 and TRBJ1-5; 7 bases are a match to TRBD1. CDR1 SGHVS and CDR2 FQNEAQ come from the germline V gene. J lost 6 bases, V lost 2 bases, and 10 bases had no gene match. CDR3 size: 16 residues. The CDR3 coding sequence is TGTGCCAGCAGCTTATACGACAGGGCCCTCGGTCAGCCCCAGCATTTT. Translating it yields CASSLYDRALGQPQHF.

The chain uses TRBV11-2 and TRBJ2-5, with 8 bases fitting TRBD1. V lost 1 base, J lost 3 bases, and 4 bases stayed unmatched. Germline CDR1 is SGHAT and CDR2 is FQNNGV. This CDR3 comprises 15 residues. The CDR3 loop reads CASSLAAGGKETQYF. The CDR3 DNA follows: TGTGCCAGCAGCTTAGCGGCAGGGGGCAAAGAGACCCAGTACTTC. Combining the CDR3 with reference TRBV11-2 and TRBJ2-5 gives the whole variable domain EAGVAQSPRYKIIEKRQSVAFWCNPISGHATLYWYQQILGQGPKLLIQFQNNGVVDDSQLPKDRFSAERLKGVDSTLKIQPAKLEDSAVYLCASSLAAGGKETQYFGPGTRLLVL.

This clone has just a few counts. V usage is TRBV6-1 and J usage is TRBJ2-3, with unresolved D. Between the trimmed V and J ends, which lost 2 bases and 2 bases, there was a span of 20 bases. Germline lookup yields CDR1 MNHNS and CDR2 SASEGT. The CDR3 is 18 amino acids. The CDR3 is CASSELRRGTGITDTQYF. The CDR3 DNA reads TGTGCCAGCAGTGAACTCCGGAGAGGAACGGGTATCACAGATACGCAGTATTTT.

This clone has a count of ten or more. In DNA form, the CDR3 reads TGTGCCAGCACGGACAGGATTGACTATGGCTACACCTTC. Encoded protein: CASTDRIDYGYTF. The rearrangement joins TRBV6-5 to TRBJ1-2, with 7 bases matching TRBD1. V lost 7 bases and J lost 3; bases outside the gene matches: 5. Looked up from germline, CDR1 is MNHEY and CDR2 is SVGAGI. The CDR3 covers 13 residues.

The chain has TRBV19 and TRBJ1-5; tentative D call: TRBD1 (5 bases). The CDR3 loop spans 16 amino acids. V dropped 7 bases and J dropped 0 bases, with 16 bases sitting between them. Germline V lookup: CDR1 LNHDA, CDR2 SQIVND (reference sequence). CDR3 loop: CASNFDSVYSNQPQHF. The CDR3 DNA follows: TGTGCCAGTAACTTTGACAGCGTTTATAGCAATCAGCCCCAGCATTTT.

About this clone: Other DNA variants within this sample encode the same CDR3. The genes are TRBV6-5 and TRBJ1-4, with TRBD1 as a possible D gene (6 bases). The CDR3 runs to 15 residues. The germline V gene encodes CDR1 MNHEY and CDR2 SVGAGI. V shed 6 bases and J shed 8 bases, with 19 bases lying between them. The CDR3 DNA follows: TGTGCCAGCAGCTATGGGGGGGGCGTGGGCGAAAAACTGTTTTTT. The encoded protein is CASSYGGGVGEKLFF.

The chain carries TRBV6-6 and TRBJ2-2; D is possibly TRBD2 (7 bases). V lost 8 bases to trimming and J lost 2 bases, with 15 bases between them. Germline V CDR1 and CDR2: MNHNY, SVGAGI (reference sequence). There are 15 residues in the CDR3. CDR3 sequence reads: CASVGGPVNTGELFF. The CDR3 DNA reads as TGTGCCAGCGTCGGGGGGCCAGTAAACACCGGGGAGCTGTTTTTT.

This chain links TRBV4-2 with TRBJ1-1, with D possibly TRBD1 on 5 matching bases. Per germline, CDR1 LGHNA and CDR2 YNFKEQ. Trimming stripped 0 bases from V and 3 bases from J, with 17 bases between. CDR3 length: 17 residues. DNA for the CDR3: TGTGCCAGCAGCCAAGATCGGGGGGGGTGGGGTGACACTGAAGCTTTCTTT. As protein: CASSQDRGGWGDTEAFF.

This clone has more than one count but fewer than ten. The chain links TRBV5-4 to TRBJ2-3; TRBD1 might be the D (6 bases). This CDR3 is built from 13 residues. V lost 3 bases and J lost 2, with 7 bases in between. CDR1 and CDR2 (germline): SGHNT, YYREEE (reference sequence). Here the CDR3 reads CASSWDNTDTQYF. The CDR3 region has the DNA TGTGCCAGCAGCTGGGACAACACAGATACGCAGTATTTT.

This clone was seen a handful of times. The V gene is TRBV5-1, the J gene TRBJ2-2; D is unclear. The CDR3 runs to 12 residues. V was pared by 0 bases and J by 8 bases, with 5 bases between. Germline CDR1 SGHRS, CDR2 YFSETQ. The CDR3 region has the DNA TGCGCCAGCAGCTTGGACAGTGGGGAGCTGTTTTTT. It translates to CASSLDSGELFF.

This clone was seen a single time. This chain connects TRBV29-1 to TRBJ2-5, with 8 bases that match TRBD2. This CDR3 has 16 residues. V lost 4 bases to trimming and J lost 2 bases; unmatched junction nucleotides: 12. Per germline, CDR1 SQVTM and CDR2 ANQGSEA. The CDR3 DNA reads TGCAGCGTTGTTGAGGGATTGCGGGAGGAACAAGAGACCCAGTACTTC. It codes for CSVVEGLREEQETQYF.

This clone showed up just a few times. The rearrangement uses TRBV19 and TRBJ1-2; D remains unclear. CDR1 LNHDA and CDR2 SQIVND come from the germline V gene (reference sequence). V was shortened by 1 base and J by 8 bases, with 11 bases between the two germline ends. This CDR3 has 13 residues. For the CDR3, the DNA is TGTGCCAGTAGTATAGGTCCGAATGGCGGCTACACCTTC. Protein: CASSIGPNGGYTF.

This CDR3 is CASSPVVQSQYEQYF. The CDR3 DNA sequence: TGCGCCAGCAGCCCAGTGGTACAGTCGCAGTACGAGCAGTACTTC. This chain uses TRBV5-1 with TRBJ2-7; D is unresolved. Between the trimmed V and J ends, which lost 4 bases and 4 bases, there was a span of 18 bases. CDR3 length equals 15 residues. Germline CDR1 and CDR2: SGHRS and YFSETQ.

This clone was counted between two and nine times. This chain connects TRBV4-1 to TRBJ1-1; 10 positions agree with TRBD1. This CDR3 region has 15 residues. Germline CDR1 MGHRA, CDR2 YSYEKL. Trimming took 4 bases from V and 4 from J; bases not matched to a gene: 6. CDR3 in amino acids: CASSPSRQGATEAFF. In DNA form, the CDR3 reads TGCGCCAGCAGCCCGAGTAGACAGGGGGCCACTGAAGCTTTCTTT.

V usage is TRBV7-9 and J usage is TRBJ1-2, with D possibly being TRBD1 (5 bases). Germline V gives CDR1 SEHNR, CDR2 FQNEAQ (reference sequence). CDR3 length: 13 amino acids. V lost 5 bases and J 8 bases, leaving 15 bases between the germline ends. CDR3 loop: CASSLGRAEGYTF. CDR3 bases: TGTGCCAGCAGCCTAGGCAGGGCAGAAGGCTACACCTTC.

This sequence joins TRBV5-1 and TRBJ1-2, with 8 bases identical to TRBD1. Germline assignment: CDR1 SGHRS and CDR2 YFSETQ. J was trimmed by 8 bases and V by 2 bases; bases with no gene match: 11. The CDR3 has 15 amino acids. CDR3 sequence reads: CASSFARQGLDGYTF. CDR3 sequence (DNA): TGCGCCAGCAGCTTCGCTCGACAGGGGTTGGACGGCTACACCTTC.

This clone turned up a few times. V gene TRBV5-1 combines with J gene TRBJ1-2; TRBD1 matches 12 bases. The CDR3 loop spans 15 amino acids. Trimming at V came to 5 bases and at J to 4 bases, leaving 6 bases not matched to a gene. CDR1 is SGHRS and CDR2 is YFSETQ in the germline V gene. In DNA form, the CDR3 reads TGCGCCAGCAGTTCACCGGGACAGGGGGCCTATGGCTACACCTTC. Protein sequence: CASSSPGQGAYGYTF.

This clone appeared a few times. The chain is built from TRBV5-5 and TRBJ2-5; 9 bases fit TRBD1. The CDR3 runs 15 residues. Germline-derived CDR1 and CDR2 are SGHKS and YYEKEE (reference sequence). V dropped 0 bases and J dropped 6; count of bases not matched to a gene: 6. The CDR3 is CASSLGVGQGQTQYF. CDR3 bases: TGTGCCAGCAGCTTGGGGGTGGGACAGGGACAGACCCAGTACTTC.